The T cell receptor (beta chain) described here comes from a study of shared clonotypes between healthy human individuals. Whole-study findings and limits: A handful of donors showed sharing of approximately 5% of naive CD4 clonotypes.

V was shortened by 8 bases and J by 0 bases, with 14 bases between the two germline ends. The CDR3 loop spans 14 amino acids. Germline values: CDR1 LNHNV, CDR2 YYDKDF (reference sequence). In the case of this clone: Its antigen is still unknown.

CD8 cells regarded as naive lacked CD45RO, were positively chosen for CCR7, and omitted terminally differentiated effector memory CD45RA+ cells. Produced via immunoSEQ multiplex PCR; TCRdb's table is partial and in-frame only. The sample holds around 2.1 million clones, roughly 91% seen once. The J gene is TRBJ2-7, the V gene TRBV15; a weak D match, TRBD1 (7 bases). The receptor was isolated from a man between 18 and 35 years old in good health. Some clones in this sample may be carry-over from other donors' samples. Sequenced: naive CD8+ T cells from PBMCs. The CDR3 spells CATQGGRSSYEQYF. Written as DNA, the CDR3 is TGTGCCACCCAGGGGGGCAGGAGCTCCTACGAGCAGTACTTC.